The rows below give T cell receptor beta chains drawn from one sample of a study of T cell responses to AZD1222 COVID-19 vaccine. Measured with immunoSEQ multiplex PCR; TCRdb has only the in-frame clones, and not every one. The table includes about 130,000 clones, approximately 83% detected once. The sequencing here drew on peripheral blood, taken on day 0 of AZD1222 vaccination. All receptors come from an adult in good health. CDR3s include the opening cysteine and the closing phenylalanine or tryptophan. D genes are given only for firm matches.

len,j_gene,v_gene,d_gene,CDR3aa
16,TRBJ2-2,TRBV7-2,TRBD2,CASSTRLAGLTGELFF
15,TRBJ2-1,TRBV7-3,TRBD2,CASSSTSGGLDEQFF
14,TRBJ1-5,TRBV7-8,NA,CASRPDSDNQPQHF
16,TRBJ2-5,TRBV5-5,NA,CASSSIPGYGGETQYF
13,TRBJ2-2,TRBV30,TRBD1,CARDRVYTGELFF
14,TRBJ1-1,TRBV7-2,TRBD1,CASSLSGGTTEAFF
14,TRBJ1-1,TRBV7-9,TRBD1,CASSSQGAGTEAFF
12,TRBJ1-1,TRBV18,NA,CASSQMNTEAFF
14,TRBJ1-2,TRBV7-9,NA,CASSLDLVGYGYTF
14,TRBJ1-4,TRBV12-5,NA,CASGLTDSNEKLFF
19,TRBJ1-3,TRBV7-2,NA,CASSLGFGLSGFSGNTIYF
15,TRBJ2-2,TRBV7-6,NA,CASSFRGAGTGELFF
15,TRBJ1-1,TRBV5-6,NA,CASSLYGGQNTEAFF
14,TRBJ2-7,TRBV6-5,NA,CASTPGRLNYEQYF
15,TRBJ1-1,TRBV9,TRBD1,CASSRGQGASTEAFF
15,TRBJ2-3,TRBV4-3,TRBD2,CASGRLAGNTDTQYF
15,TRBJ1-5,TRBV5-8,NA,CASSLRGPGYQPQHF
16,TRBJ2-7,TRBV5-1,TRBD2,CASSTLLAGDRYEQYF
14,TRBJ2-1,TRBV10-3,TRBD1,CAISPGTGEDEQFF
11,TRBJ1-2,TRBV5-1,NA,CASSLQGRYTF
14,TRBJ2-3,TRBV3-1/TRBV3-2,TRBD2,CASSRTSGGYTQYF
15,TRBJ2-6,TRBV7-9,NA,CASGYRGPGANVLTF
14,TRBJ1-2,TRBV6-5,TRBD1,CASTPTGRGNGYTF
14,TRBJ2-3,TRBV25-1,NA,CASSVRASSDTQYF
16,TRBJ1-5,TRBV18,TRBD1,CASSPGQGNTGQPQHF
18,TRBJ1-6,TRBV28,TRBD1,CASSLWGPTGSRNSPLHF
14,TRBJ1-5,TRBV27,NA,CASSLREKSQPQHF
15,TRBJ2-3,TRBV6-1,NA,CASSEAKGHTDTQYF
15,TRBJ1-6,TRBV6-4,NA,CASRYSAVYNSPLHF
17,TRBJ2-2,TRBV9,NA,CASSVVWGTENTGELFF
13,TRBJ2-5,TRBV7-2,TRBD1,CASSSRGQQTQYF
16,TRBJ2-3,TRBV9,TRBD2,CASSVWLAGGTDTQYF
15,TRBJ2-1,TRBV6-2/TRBV6-3,NA,CASSSGLLSYNEQFF